This T cell receptor beta chain was sequenced during a study of human T cells and chemical hapten exposure. This clonotype was found a few times. CDR3 size: 12 residues. Trimming stripped 3 bases from V and 4 bases from J, with 6 bases between. TCRdb reprocessed the RACE reads with MiXCR, giving one entry per CDR3 protein. The data show under 450,000 distinct CDR3 sequences, about 4.8% seen once. Time point here: patch test 1, 2 weeks after DPC sensitization. As for treatment: therapeutic diphenylcyclopropenone sensitization with weekly scalp DPC. Sequenced material: whole blood, taken in connection with sensitization to the hapten diphenylcyclopropenone (DPC). The rearrangement links TRBV12-3 or TRBV12-4 to TRBJ1-1, with D unclear. This clonotype originated in a woman aged 45-65 years with alopecia areata. Some clones in this sample may be carry-over from other donors' samples. This CDR3 is CASSFVPTEAFF. DNA of the CDR3: TGTGCCAGCAGTTTTGTCCCCACTGAAGCTTTCTTT.